This TCR beta chain was sequenced in a study of T-cell memory formation after mild COVID-19. TCRdb re-called the 5' RACE reads with MiXCR, one entry per CDR3 protein. The top ten clones hold under 25% of a sample with about 320,000 distinct CDR3 sequences, approximately 15% of them seen once. This clonotype has only a few counts. The length of the CDR3 is 17 residues. V lost 3 bases and J lost 4; bases outside the gene matches: 14. The germline gives CDR1 SEHNR, CDR2 FQNEAQ (reference sequence). What was sequenced was PBMCs or a T cell subset sorted from them (not recorded which). J is TRBJ2-5 and V is TRBV7-9; 7 bases match TRBD2. The sequence derives from a man in his late teens or twenties who had mild COVID-19 (a few samples of this study predate the infection). Cell type and time point are not known. Here the CDR3 reads CASSFPAWEGIVETQYF. DNA of the CDR3: TGTGCCAGCAGCTTTCCGGCTTGGGAGGGGATTGTAGAGACCCAGTACTTC.